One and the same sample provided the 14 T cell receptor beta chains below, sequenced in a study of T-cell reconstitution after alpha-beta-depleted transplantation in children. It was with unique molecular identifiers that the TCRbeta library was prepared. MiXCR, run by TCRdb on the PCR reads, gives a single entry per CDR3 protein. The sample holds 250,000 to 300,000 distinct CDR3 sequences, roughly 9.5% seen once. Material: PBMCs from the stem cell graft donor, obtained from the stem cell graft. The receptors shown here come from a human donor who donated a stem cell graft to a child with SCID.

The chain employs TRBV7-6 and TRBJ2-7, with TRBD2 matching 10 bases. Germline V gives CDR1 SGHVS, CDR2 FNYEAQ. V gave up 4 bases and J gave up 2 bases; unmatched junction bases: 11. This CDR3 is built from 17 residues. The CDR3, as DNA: TGTGCCAGCAGCTCCACCGTTTCTAGCGGGGGTCCCTACGAGCAGTACTTC. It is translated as CASSSTVSSGGPYEQYF.

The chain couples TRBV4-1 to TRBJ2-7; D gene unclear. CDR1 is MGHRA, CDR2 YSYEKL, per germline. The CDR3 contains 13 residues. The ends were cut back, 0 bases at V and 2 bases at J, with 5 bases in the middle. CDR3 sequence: CASSQDQTYEQYF. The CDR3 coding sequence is TGCGCCAGCAGCCAAGATCAGACCTACGAGCAGTACTTC.

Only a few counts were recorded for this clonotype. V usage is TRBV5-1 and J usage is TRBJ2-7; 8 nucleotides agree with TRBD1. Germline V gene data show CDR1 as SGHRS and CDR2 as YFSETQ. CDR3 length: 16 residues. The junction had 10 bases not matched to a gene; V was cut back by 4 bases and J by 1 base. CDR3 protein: CASSNGQGVRSYEQYF. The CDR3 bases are TGCGCCAGCAGCAACGGACAGGGAGTAAGGTCCTACGAGCAGTACTTC.

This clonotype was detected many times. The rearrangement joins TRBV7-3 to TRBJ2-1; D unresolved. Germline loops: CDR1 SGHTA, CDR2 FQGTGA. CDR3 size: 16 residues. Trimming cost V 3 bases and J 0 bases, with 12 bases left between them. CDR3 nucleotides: TGTGCCAGCAGCTTGTTTCAGGATAGCTCCTACAATGAGCAGTTCTTC. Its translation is CASSLFQDSSYNEQFF.

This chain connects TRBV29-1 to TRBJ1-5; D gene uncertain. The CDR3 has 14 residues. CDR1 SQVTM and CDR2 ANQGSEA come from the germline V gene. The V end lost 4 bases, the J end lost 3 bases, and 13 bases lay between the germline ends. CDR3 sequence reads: CSVGLGGVNQPQHF. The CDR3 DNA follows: TGCAGCGTTGGTCTCGGCGGGGTCAATCAGCCCCAGCATTTT. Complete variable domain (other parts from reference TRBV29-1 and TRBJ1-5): SAVISQKPSRDICQRGTSLTIQCQVDSQVTMMFWYRQQPGQSLTLIATANQGSEATYESGFVIDKFPISRPNLTFSTLTVSNMSPEDSSIYLCSVGLGGVNQPQHFGDGTRLSIL.

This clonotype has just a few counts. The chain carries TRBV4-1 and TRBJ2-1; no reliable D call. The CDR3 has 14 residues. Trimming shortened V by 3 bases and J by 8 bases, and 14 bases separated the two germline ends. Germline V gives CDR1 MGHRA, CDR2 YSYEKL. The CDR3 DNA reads TGCGCCAGCAGCCAGTCGCAGTTCATCGATGAGCAGTTCTTC. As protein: CASSQSQFIDEQFF.

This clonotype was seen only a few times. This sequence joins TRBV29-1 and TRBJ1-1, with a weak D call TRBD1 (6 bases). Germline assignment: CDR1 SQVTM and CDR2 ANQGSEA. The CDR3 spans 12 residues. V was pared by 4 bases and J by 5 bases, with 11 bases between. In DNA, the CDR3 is TGCAGCGTTGCAAGGGGGGGAACTGAAGCTTTCTTT. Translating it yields CSVARGGTEAFF.

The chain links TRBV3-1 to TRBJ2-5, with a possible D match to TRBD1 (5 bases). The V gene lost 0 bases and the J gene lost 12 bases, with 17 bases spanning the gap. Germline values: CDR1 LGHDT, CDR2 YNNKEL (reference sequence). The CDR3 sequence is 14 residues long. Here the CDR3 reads CASSQDLRWGRKYF. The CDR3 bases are TGTGCCAGCAGCCAAGATCTGCGGTGGGGCAGAAAGTACTTC.

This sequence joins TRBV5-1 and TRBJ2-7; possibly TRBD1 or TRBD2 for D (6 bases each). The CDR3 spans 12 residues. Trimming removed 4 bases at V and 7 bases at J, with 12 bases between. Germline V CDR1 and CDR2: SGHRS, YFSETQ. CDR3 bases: TGCGCCAGCAGCCCACAGGGAGGAGAGCAGTACTTC. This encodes CASSPQGGEQYF.

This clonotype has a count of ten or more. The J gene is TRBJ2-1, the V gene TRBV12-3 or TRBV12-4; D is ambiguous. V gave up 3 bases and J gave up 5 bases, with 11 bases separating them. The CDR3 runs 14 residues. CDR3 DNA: TGTGCCAGCAGTTTTCAAACTCGCGACAATGAGCAGTTCTTC. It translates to CASSFQTRDNEQFF.

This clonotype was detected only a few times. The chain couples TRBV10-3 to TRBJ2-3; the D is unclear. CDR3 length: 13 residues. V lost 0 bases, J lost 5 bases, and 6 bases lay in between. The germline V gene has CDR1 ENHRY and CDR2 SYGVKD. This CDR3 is CAISESVRDTQYF. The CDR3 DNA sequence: TGTGCCATCAGTGAGTCAGTCCGAGATACGCAGTATTTT.

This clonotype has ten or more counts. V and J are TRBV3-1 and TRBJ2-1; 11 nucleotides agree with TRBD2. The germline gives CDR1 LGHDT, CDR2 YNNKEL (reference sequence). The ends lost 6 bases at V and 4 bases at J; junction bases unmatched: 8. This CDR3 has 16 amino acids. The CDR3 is CASSRWTSGYYNEQFF. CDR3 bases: TGTGCCAGCAGTCGGTGGACTAGCGGGTATTACAATGAGCAGTTCTTC.

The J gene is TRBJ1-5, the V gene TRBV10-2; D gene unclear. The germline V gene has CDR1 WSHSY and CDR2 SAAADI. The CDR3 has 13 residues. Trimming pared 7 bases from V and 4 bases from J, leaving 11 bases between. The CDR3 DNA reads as TGCGCCAGCAAAAAGGGAACGAATCAGCCCCAGCATTTT. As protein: CASKKGTNQPQHF.

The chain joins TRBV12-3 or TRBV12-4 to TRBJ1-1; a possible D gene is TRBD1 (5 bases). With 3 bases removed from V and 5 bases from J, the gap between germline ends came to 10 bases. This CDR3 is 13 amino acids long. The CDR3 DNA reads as TGTGCCAGCAGTTTCCGACCAGGGACTGAAGCTTTCTTT. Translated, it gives CASSFRPGTEAFF.